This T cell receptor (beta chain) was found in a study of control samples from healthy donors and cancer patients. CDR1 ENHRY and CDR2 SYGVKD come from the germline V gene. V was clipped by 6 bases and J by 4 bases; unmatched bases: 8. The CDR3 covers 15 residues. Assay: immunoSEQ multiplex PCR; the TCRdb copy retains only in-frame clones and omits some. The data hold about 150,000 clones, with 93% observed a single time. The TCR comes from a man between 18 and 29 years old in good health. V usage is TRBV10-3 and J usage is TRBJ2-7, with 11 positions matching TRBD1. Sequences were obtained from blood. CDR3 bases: TGTGCCATCAGCCCCGGACAGGGGGCACTATACGAGCAGTACTTC. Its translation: CAISPGQGALYEQYF.